The 6 T cell receptor beta chains listed next were all sequenced from one sample in a study of T-cell memory formation after mild COVID-19. MiXCR, applied by TCRdb to the 5' RACE reads, yields one record per CDR3 protein. The sample has approximately 300,000 distinct CDR3 sequences, roughly 21% seen once. Sequencing was performed on PBMCs or a T cell subset sorted from them (not recorded which). These receptor sequences come from a man in his late teens or twenties who had mild COVID-19 (a few samples of this study predate the infection). Cell type and time point are not known.

This clonotype was counted between two and nine times. This rearrangement joins TRBV25-1 to TRBJ2-7; the D call may be TRBD1 or TRBD2 (6 bases each). The CDR3 loop spans 16 amino acids. V was clipped by 8 bases and J by 6 bases, with 26 bases between them. Germline loops: CDR1 MGHDK, CDR2 SYGVNS. CDR3 DNA sequence: TGTGCCAGCTCCAAAAAGGGGAAAGGGGGGCACCTCGAGCAGTACGTC. Its translation: CASSKKGKGGHLEQYV.

DNA for the CDR3: TGTGCCAGCAGCCCCCGGACTAGCGGGGGAGGGGAGCTGTTTTTT. This encodes CASSPRTSGGGELFF. The gene calls are TRBV4-2 and TRBJ2-2; TRBD2 matches at 13 bases. After removal of 4 bases from V and 8 bases from J, the junction contained 4 bases not matched to a gene. CDR1 is LGHNA and CDR2 is YNFKEQ in the germline V gene. This CDR3 is 15 amino acids long.

The chain has TRBV7-9 and TRBJ1-1; D is unresolved. V lost 5 bases to trimming and J lost 0 bases, with 16 bases between them. This CDR3 has 16 residues. From germline, CDR1 is SEHNR and CDR2 FQNEAQ (reference sequence). CDR3 bases: TGTGCCAGCAGCGGACCACTACAGAGCTTGAACACTGAAGCTTTCTTT. Amino acid sequence: CASSGPLQSLNTEAFF.

As DNA, the CDR3 is TGTGCCAGCAGCTTCAACTCTGGAGACCTTACACCCCTCCACTTT. This gives the protein CASSFNSGDLTPLHF. The chain couples TRBV9 to TRBJ1-6, with no clear D. This CDR3 spans 15 amino acids. CDR1 is SGDLS, CDR2 YYNGEE, per germline. V was cut by 4 bases and J by 11 bases, with 19 bases left in between. Together with reference TRBV9 and TRBJ1-6, the CDR3 gives the full variable domain: DSGVTQTPKHLITATGQRVTLRCSPRSGDLSVYWYQQSLDQGLQFLIQYYNGEERAKGNILERFSAQQFPDLHSELNLSSLELGDSALYFCASSFNSGDLTPLHFGNGTRLTVT.

The rearrangement links TRBV4-3 to TRBJ2-5; 9 bases map to TRBD2. The germline V gene encodes CDR1 LGHNA and CDR2 YSLEER. Trimming took 0 bases from V and 0 from J; bases not matched to a gene: 5. The CDR3 covers 17 residues. The DNA of the CDR3 is TGCGCCAGCAGCCAAGATCTCATAGCGGGGGACCAAGAGACCCAGTACTTC. It is translated as CASSQDLIAGDQETQYF.

There are a few counts of this clonotype. In nucleotides, the CDR3 is TGTGCCAGCAGTCCCACGACAGATGAAAAACTGTTTTTT. Amino acid sequence: CASSPTTDEKLFF. The chain employs TRBV12-3 or TRBV12-4 and TRBJ1-4; D may be TRBD1 (5 bases). The length of the CDR3 is 13 residues. The V end was cut by 5 bases, the J end by 6 bases, with 10 bases between.